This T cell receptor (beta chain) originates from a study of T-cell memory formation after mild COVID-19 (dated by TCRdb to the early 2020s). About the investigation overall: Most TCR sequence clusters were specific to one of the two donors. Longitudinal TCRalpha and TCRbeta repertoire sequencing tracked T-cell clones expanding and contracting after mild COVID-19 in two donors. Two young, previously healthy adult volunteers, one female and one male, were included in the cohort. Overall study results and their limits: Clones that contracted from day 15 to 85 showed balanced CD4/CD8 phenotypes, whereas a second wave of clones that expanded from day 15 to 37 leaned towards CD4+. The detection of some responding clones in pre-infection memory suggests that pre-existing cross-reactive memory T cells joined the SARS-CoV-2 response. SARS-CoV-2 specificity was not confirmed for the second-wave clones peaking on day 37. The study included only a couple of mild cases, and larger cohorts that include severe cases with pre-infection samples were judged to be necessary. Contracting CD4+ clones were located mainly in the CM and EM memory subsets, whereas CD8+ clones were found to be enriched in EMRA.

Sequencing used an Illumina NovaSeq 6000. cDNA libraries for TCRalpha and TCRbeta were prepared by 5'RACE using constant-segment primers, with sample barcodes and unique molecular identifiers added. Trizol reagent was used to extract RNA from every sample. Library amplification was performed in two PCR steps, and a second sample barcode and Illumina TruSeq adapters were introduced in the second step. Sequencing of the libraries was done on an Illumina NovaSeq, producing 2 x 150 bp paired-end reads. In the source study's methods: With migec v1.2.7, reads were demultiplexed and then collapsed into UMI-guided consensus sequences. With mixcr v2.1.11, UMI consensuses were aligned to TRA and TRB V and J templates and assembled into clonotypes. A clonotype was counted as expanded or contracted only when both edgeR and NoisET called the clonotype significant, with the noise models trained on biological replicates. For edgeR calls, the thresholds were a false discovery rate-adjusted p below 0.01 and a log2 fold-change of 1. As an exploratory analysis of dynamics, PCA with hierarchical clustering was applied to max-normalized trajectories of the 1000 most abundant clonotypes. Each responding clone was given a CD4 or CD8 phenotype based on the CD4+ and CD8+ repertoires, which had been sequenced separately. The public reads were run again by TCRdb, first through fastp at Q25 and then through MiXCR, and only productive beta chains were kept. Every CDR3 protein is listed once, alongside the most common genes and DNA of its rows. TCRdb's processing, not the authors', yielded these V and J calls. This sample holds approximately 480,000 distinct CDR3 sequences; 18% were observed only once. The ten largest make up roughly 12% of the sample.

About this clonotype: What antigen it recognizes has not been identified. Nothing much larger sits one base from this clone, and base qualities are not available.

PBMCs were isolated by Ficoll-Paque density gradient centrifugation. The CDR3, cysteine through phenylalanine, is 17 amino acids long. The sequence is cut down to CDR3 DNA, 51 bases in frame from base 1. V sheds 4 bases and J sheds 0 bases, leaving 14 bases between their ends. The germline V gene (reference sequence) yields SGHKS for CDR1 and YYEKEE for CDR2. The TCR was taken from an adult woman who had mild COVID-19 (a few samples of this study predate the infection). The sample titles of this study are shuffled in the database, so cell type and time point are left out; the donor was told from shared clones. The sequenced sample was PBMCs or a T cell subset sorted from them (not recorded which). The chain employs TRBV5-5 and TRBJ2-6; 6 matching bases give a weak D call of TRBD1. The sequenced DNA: TGTGCCAGCAGCGCCGGACAGAGAAGCTCTGGGGCCAACGTCCTGACTTTC. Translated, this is CASSAGQRSSGANVLTF. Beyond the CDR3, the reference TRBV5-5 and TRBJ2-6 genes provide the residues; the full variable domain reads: DAGVTQSPTHLIKTRGQQVTLRCSPISGHKSVSWYQQVLGQGPQFIFQYYEKEERGRGNFPDRFSARQFPNYSSELNVNALLLGDSALYLCASSAGQRSSGANVLTFGAGSRLTVL.